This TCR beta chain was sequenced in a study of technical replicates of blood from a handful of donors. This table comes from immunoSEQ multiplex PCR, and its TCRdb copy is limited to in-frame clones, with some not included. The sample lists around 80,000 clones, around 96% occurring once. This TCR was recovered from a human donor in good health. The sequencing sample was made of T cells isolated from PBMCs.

As DNA, the CDR3 is TGCGCCAGCAGTGAGTCGAACAGATATTACGAGCAGTACTTC. Translated, it gives CASSESNRYYEQYF. V usage is TRBV10-2 and J usage is TRBJ2-7; D gene ambiguous. V was clipped by 0 bases and J by 4 bases, with 10 bases between them. Germline CDR1 WSHSY, CDR2 SAAADI. The CDR3 sequence is 14 residues long.